This T cell receptor (beta chain) appears in the sequencing data of a study of blood T cells in healthy people across ages. The length of the CDR3 is 14 residues. CDR1 SGHRS and CDR2 YFSETQ come from the germline V gene. Alongside a J-beta primer mix, a sample-barcoded 5' primer served in a second PCR lasting roughly 6 to 11 cycles. Each CDR3 protein is one row after TCRdb ran MiXCR on the 5' RACE reads. Of approximately 670,000 distinct CDR3 sequences listed, roughly 41% were seen once; the top ten hold around 30%. Specimen: blood. The receptor comes from an elderly man in good health. The rearrangement joins TRBV5-1 to TRBJ2-4; D is ambiguous. The J call may be mistaken, given a closer DNA end match to TRBJ2-7. CDR3 sequence: CASNNGAASYEQYF. DNA of the CDR3: TGCGCCAGCAATAATGGTGCAGCCTCCTACGAGCAGTACTTC.